This entry is about one T cell receptor (beta chain). Other DNA sequences within the sample encode an identical CDR3. This specimen belongs to a study of control samples from healthy donors and cancer patients. Assay: immunoSEQ multiplex PCR; the TCRdb copy retains only in-frame clones and omits some. The profile shows roughly 30,000 clones, around nine tenths of them singletons. Sequenced: PBMCs. This clonotype originated in a woman aged 35 to 49 with lung cancer.

CDR3 protein: CSVDPGQGYEQYF. The CDR3 DNA follows: TGCAGCGTTGATCCCGGACAGGGCTACGAGCAGTACTTC. The chain carries TRBV29-1 and TRBJ2-7, with TRBD1 matching over 8 bases. The germline V gene has CDR1 SQVTM and CDR2 ANQGSEA. The junction had 4 bases not matched to a gene; V was cut back by 3 bases and J by 3 bases. There are 13 residues in the CDR3.